The 20 T cell receptor beta chains below come from one sample, sequenced in a study of CD8+ T cells in alopecia areata (dated by TCRdb to the late 2010s). Interpreted using the paper, the time point label stands for: more than three weeks on oral tofacitinib. The intended sense of this specimen's treatment or condition label: oral pan-JAK inhibitor, 5-10 mg twice daily. Library generation was performed with the immunoSEQ multiplex PCR assay. For TCR sequencing, RNA was extracted from every sample and reverse transcribed into cDNA to serve as template. In its TCRdb copy, this immuneACCESS table keeps in-frame sequences only and misses some clones. Where compared with another copy, unresolved V genes explain less than half of these, and the others have no known cause. This sample is represented by fewer than 250,000 clones; around 60% of them were singletons. The ten most abundant clones make up about 0.65% of the sample.

The sample was CD4+ T cells sorted from blood, taken at week 4, from a patient treated with tofacitinib. The source is a human donor with alopecia areata.

This rearrangement joins TRBV19 to TRBJ2-1; 7 nucleotides agree with TRBD2. The CDR3 runs to 14 residues. The germline CDR1 and CDR2 sequences are LNHDA and SQIVND (reference sequence). Trimming took 7 bases from V and 10 from J; bases not matched to a gene: 13. For the CDR3, the DNA is TGTGCCAGTACCCCGTTGATAGGAGCGGGGGAGCAGTTCTTC. Its protein product is CASTPLIGAGEQFF.

J is TRBJ2-1 and V is TRBV18; possible D gene TRBD1, 5 bases. The V and J ends lost 0 bases and 5 bases respectively, with 11 bases between them. Looked up from germline, CDR1 is KGHSH and CDR2 is LQKENI. This CDR3 is 15 amino acids long. CDR3 coding DNA: TGTGCCAGCTCACCACCATCCCAGGGCAACAATGAGCAGTTCTTC. This encodes CASSPPSQGNNEQFF.

The chain is built from TRBV29-1 and TRBJ2-5; 8 positions agree with TRBD1. Germline trimming cut 7 bases from V and 4 bases from J; bases unmatched to any gene: 8. CDR1 and CDR2 (germline): SQVTM, ANQGSEA. The CDR3 covers 13 residues. In nucleotides, the CDR3 is TGCAGCGCCGCAGGGGGCGGAGGAGAGACCCAGTACTTC. Translating gives CSAAGGGGETQYF.

The chain links TRBV7-9 to TRBJ2-1, with D perhaps matching TRBD2 (5 bases). The V and J ends lost 8 bases and 6 bases respectively, with 14 bases between them. Germline loops: CDR1 SEHNR, CDR2 FQNEAQ (reference sequence). The CDR3 runs to 13 residues. In nucleotides, the CDR3 is TGTGCCAGCGCACGGGAAGTGGCCAATGAGCAGTTCTTC. Protein product: CASAREVANEQFF.

The chain employs TRBV6-1 and TRBJ1-5, with TRBD1 as a possible D gene (6 bases). The CDR3 contains 14 residues. V lost 10 bases to trimming and J lost 6 bases, with 19 bases between them. CDR1 and CDR2 (germline): MNHNS, SASEGT. CDR3 loop: CATGLPTGLQPQHF. CDR3 coding DNA: TGTGCCACCGGCTTGCCCACAGGGCTTCAGCCCCAGCATTTT.

J is TRBJ1-1 and V is TRBV29-1, with a possible D match to TRBD1 (5 bases). Germline CDR1 is SQVTM and CDR2 is ANQGSEA. The CDR3 covers 14 residues. Trimming removed 5 bases from V and 1 base from J, with 14 bases in between. The CDR3 protein is CSVSPGLSNTEAFF. DNA of the CDR3: TGCAGCGTTTCGCCGGGACTGTCGAACACTGAAGCTTTCTTT. The full variable domain, rest sourced from reference TRBV29-1 and TRBJ1-1, is SAVISQKPSRDICQRGTSLTIQCQVDSQVTMMFWYRQQPGQSLTLIATANQGSEATYESGFVIDKFPISRPNLTFSTLTVSNMSPEDSSIYLCSVSPGLSNTEAFFGQGTRLTVV.

V and J are TRBV15 and TRBJ1-1; D might be TRBD1 (5 bases). The CDR3 length is 13 residues. V was pared by 3 bases and J by 7 bases, with 12 bases between. CDR1 is LNHNV and CDR2 is YYDKDF in the germline V gene (reference sequence). CDR3: CATSRNQGIEAFF. The CDR3 DNA follows: TGTGCCACCAGCAGGAACCAGGGAATTGAAGCTTTCTTT.

The rearrangement uses TRBV5-1 and TRBJ2-1; D unclear. CDR1 is SGHRS and CDR2 is YFSETQ in the germline V gene. The CDR3 covers 14 residues. Trimming took 0 bases from V and 4 from J, leaving 8 bases between them. CDR3 sequence (DNA): TGCGCCAGCAGCTTGGTTACTGGATACAATGAGCAGTTCTTC. As protein: CASSLVTGYNEQFF.

This clone is a singleton in its sample. The chain couples TRBV2 to TRBJ2-3, with no clear D. The CDR3 has 14 residues. Trimming took off 2 bases at V and 3 bases at J, with 9 bases between the two ends. Germline CDR1 is SNHLY and CDR2 is FYNNEI. CDR3 sequence (DNA): TGTGCCAGCAGTGAACTCTTTGCGACAGATACGCAGTATTTT. The encoded protein is CASSELFATDTQYF.

This chain connects TRBV2 to TRBJ2-1; 8 bases align to TRBD2. This CDR3 has 14 amino acids. From germline, CDR1 is SNHLY and CDR2 FYNNEI. The ends lost 3 bases at V and 5 bases at J; junction bases unmatched: 3. The CDR3 sequence is CASSDGLADNEQFF. Here the CDR3 DNA reads TGTGCCAGCAGTGACGGACTAGCAGACAATGAGCAGTTCTTC.

This clone has just a few counts. This rearrangement joins TRBV6-6 to TRBJ1-2, with no clear D. Trimming shortened V by 8 bases and J by 8 bases, and 15 bases separated the two germline ends. CDR1 is MNHNY and CDR2 is SVGAGI in the germline V gene (reference sequence). CDR3 length equals 12 residues. Here the CDR3 DNA reads TGTGCCAGCTTCGGGAGGGAACAGGGCTACACCTTC. Its protein product is CASFGREQGYTF.

The rearrangement joins TRBV6-1 to TRBJ2-1; D is unclear. V was trimmed by 3 bases and J by 3 bases, leaving 12 bases between them. This CDR3 spans 15 amino acids. The germline CDR1 and CDR2 sequences are MNHNS and SASEGT. The CDR3 nucleotides are TGTGCCAGCAGTGACGGTATTGGGTACTACAATGAGCAGTTCTTC. Translating it yields CASSDGIGYYNEQFF.

The chain carries TRBV6-5 and TRBJ1-1, with 7 positions matching TRBD1. This CDR3 region has 15 residues. The V segment lost 5 bases and the J segment 6 bases; nucleotides outside the gene matches: 12. Germline V gene lookup returns CDR1 MNHEY and CDR2 SVGAGI. The CDR3 spells CASSRSRQGDAEAFF. The CDR3 DNA reads TGTGCCAGCAGTAGATCAAGACAGGGTGATGCTGAAGCTTTCTTT.

The CDR3 spells CSVEWGAHEQYF. CDR3 sequence (DNA): TGCAGCGTTGAGTGGGGGGCCCACGAGCAGTACTTC. This chain connects TRBV29-1 to TRBJ2-7; tentatively, D is TRBD1 or TRBD2 (6 bases each). This CDR3 is 12 amino acids long. V was pared by 3 bases and J by 5 bases, with 11 bases between. CDR1 and CDR2 (germline): SQVTM, ANQGSEA.

V is TRBV2 and J is TRBJ1-1; 12 bases are a match to TRBD1. CDR3 length equals 13 residues. Germline lookup yields CDR1 SNHLY and CDR2 FYNNEI. Trimming cost V 6 bases and J 7 bases; bases outside gene matches: 3. The chain's CDR3 is CASRGQGAGEAFF. CDR3 DNA sequence: TGTGCCAGCAGGGGACAGGGGGCAGGTGAAGCTTTCTTT.

In this sample, this clone turned up a few times. This chain uses TRBV7-9 with TRBJ1-2; D possibly corresponds to TRBD1 (5 bases). The ends were cut back, 6 bases at V and 5 bases at J, with 16 bases in the middle. The CDR3 is 14 amino acids. The V gene's germline CDR1 is SEHNR and CDR2 FQNEAQ (reference sequence). The CDR3 reads CASSYSQGRYGYTF. As DNA, the CDR3 is TGTGCCAGCAGTTATAGTCAGGGAAGGTATGGCTACACCTTC.

This clone has just a few counts. The V call is TRBV29-1, the J call TRBJ2-5; D possibly corresponds to TRBD1 (5 bases). Germline V CDR1 and CDR2: SQVTM, ANQGSEA. V lost 0 bases and J 5 bases, leaving 16 bases between the germline ends. The CDR3 sequence is 15 residues long. The CDR3 nucleotides are TGCAGCGTTGAAGACTGGGGCAGGGTGGGTGAGACCCAGTACTTC. The encoded protein is CSVEDWGRVGETQYF.

The gene calls are TRBV29-1 and TRBJ2-3; D is perhaps TRBD1 (6 bases). Between the trimmed V and J ends, which lost 7 bases and 3 bases, there was a span of 14 bases. The CDR3 spans 13 residues. The germline V gene has CDR1 SQVTM and CDR2 ANQGSEA. Here the CDR3 DNA reads TGCAGCGGAAACAGGGCCGGGACAGATACGCAGTATTTT. Translated, it gives CSGNRAGTDTQYF.

V is TRBV29-1 and J is TRBJ1-2, with TRBD1 matching 8 bases. Germline CDR1 and CDR2: SQVTM and ANQGSEA. The trim removed 4 bases at V and 3 bases at J, leaving 10 bases unmatched. The CDR3 is 15 amino acids. The CDR3 DNA reads TGCAGCGTTGTTCCGGTGGGACAGGCTCACTATGGCTACACCTTC. It specifies CSVVPVGQAHYGYTF.

This clone was observed a few times. V gene TRBV4-3 combines with J gene TRBJ1-1; 12 nucleotides line up with TRBD1. J lost 7 bases, V lost 2 bases, and 5 bases had no gene match. CDR3 length: 15 residues. Germline V gene sequence: CDR1 LGHNA, CDR2 YSLEER. CDR3 sequence (DNA): TGCGCCAGCAGCCAAACGGGACAGGGGGCTCGTGAAGCTTTCTTT. Its protein product is CASSQTGQGAREAFF.